The clone carrying this T cell receptor (beta chain) was observed a handful of times. This entry comes from a study of T cells in Graves' hyperthyroidism and ophthalmopathy. Germline V CDR1 and CDR2: SEHNR, FQNEAQ (reference sequence). CDR3 length equals 13 residues. V lost 5 bases to trimming and J lost 5 bases, with 9 bases between them. Regions amplified from RNA transcripts were the TCR beta CDR3 regions. The TCR CDR3 was amplified in a first-round RT-PCR using the HTBI primer set. TCRdb passed the multiplex PCR reads through MiXCR, listing each CDR3 protein once. This sample has some 300,000 distinct CDR3 sequences, with around a fifth found just once.

Sequencing input: blood. The V gene is TRBV7-9, the J gene TRBJ2-2; no clear D gene. The sequence derives from a man aged 45-65 years with Graves' ophthalmopathy. The CDR3 nucleotides are TGTGCCAGCAGCCGTAAGGCTACCGGGGAGCTGTTTTTT. It yields the protein CASSRKATGELFF.